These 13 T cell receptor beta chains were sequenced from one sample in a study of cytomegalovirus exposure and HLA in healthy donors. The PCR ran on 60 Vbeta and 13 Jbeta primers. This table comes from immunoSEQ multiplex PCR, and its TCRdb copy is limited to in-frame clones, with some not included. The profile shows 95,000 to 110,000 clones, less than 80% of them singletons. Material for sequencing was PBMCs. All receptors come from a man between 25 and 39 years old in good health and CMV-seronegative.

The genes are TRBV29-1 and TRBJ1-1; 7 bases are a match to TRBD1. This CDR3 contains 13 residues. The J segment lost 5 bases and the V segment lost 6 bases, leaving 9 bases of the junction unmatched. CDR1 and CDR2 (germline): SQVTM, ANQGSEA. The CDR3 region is CSVAQGLGTEAFF. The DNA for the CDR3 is TGCAGCGTGGCACAGGGGCTTGGGACTGAAGCTTTCTTT.

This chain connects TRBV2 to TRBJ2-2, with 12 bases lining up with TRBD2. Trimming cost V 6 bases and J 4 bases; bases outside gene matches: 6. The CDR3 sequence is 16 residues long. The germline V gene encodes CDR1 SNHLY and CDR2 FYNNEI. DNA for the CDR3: TGTGCCAGCAGAGCACCTAGCGGGGGGGCCACCGGGGAGCTGTTTTTT. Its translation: CASRAPSGGATGELFF.

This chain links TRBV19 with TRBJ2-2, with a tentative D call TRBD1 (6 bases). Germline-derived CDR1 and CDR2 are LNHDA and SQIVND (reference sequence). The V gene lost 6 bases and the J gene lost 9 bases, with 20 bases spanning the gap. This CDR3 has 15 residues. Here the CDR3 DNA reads TGTGCCAGTAGCTCCCGGGACACTTGGCGGAGGGAGCTGTTTTTT. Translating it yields CASSSRDTWRRELFF.

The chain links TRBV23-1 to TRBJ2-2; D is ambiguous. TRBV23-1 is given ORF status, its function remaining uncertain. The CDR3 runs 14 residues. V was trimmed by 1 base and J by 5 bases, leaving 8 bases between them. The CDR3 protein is CASSQWAQTGELFF. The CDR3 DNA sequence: TGCGCCAGCAGTCAATGGGCGCAGACCGGGGAGCTGTTTTTT.

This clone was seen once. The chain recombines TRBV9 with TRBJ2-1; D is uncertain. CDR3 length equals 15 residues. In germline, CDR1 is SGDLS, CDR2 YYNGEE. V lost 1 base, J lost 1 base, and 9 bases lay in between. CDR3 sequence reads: CASSVNVGSYNEQFF. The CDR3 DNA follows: TGTGCCAGCAGCGTAAACGTCGGGTCCTACAATGAGCAGTTCTTC.

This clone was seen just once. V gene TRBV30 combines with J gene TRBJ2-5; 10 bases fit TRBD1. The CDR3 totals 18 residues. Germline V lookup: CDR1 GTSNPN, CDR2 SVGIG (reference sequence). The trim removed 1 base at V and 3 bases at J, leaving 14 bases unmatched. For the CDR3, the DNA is TGTGCCTGGAGTGCAGGACAGGGGGTAGTATGGAGGAAAGAGACCCAGTACTTC. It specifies CAWSAGQGVVWRKETQYF.

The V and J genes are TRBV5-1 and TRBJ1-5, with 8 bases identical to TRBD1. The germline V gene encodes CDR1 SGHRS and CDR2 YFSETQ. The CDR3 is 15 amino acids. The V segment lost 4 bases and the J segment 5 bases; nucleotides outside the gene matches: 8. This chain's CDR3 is CASSPGQGGHQPQHF. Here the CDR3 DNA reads TGCGCCAGCAGCCCCGGACAGGGCGGGCATCAGCCCCAGCATTTT.

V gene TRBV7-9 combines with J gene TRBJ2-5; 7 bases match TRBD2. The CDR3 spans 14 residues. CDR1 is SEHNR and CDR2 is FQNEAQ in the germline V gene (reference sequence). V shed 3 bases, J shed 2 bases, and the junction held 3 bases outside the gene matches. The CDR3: CASSFGGGQETQYF. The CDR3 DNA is TGTGCCAGCAGCTTTGGCGGGGGACAAGAGACCCAGTACTTC.

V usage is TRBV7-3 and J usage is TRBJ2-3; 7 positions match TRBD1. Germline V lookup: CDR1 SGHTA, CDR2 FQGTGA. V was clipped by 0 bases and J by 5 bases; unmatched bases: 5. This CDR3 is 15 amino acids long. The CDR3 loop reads CASSLTGGAEDTQYF. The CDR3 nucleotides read TGTGCCAGCAGCTTAACAGGGGGCGCAGAAGATACGCAGTATTTT. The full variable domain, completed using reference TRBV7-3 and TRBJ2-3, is GAGVSQTPSNKVTEKGKYVELRCDPISGHTALYWYRQSLGQGPEFLIYFQGTGAADDSGLPNDRFFAVRPEGSVSTLKIQRTERGDSAVYLCASSLTGGAEDTQYFGPGTRLTVL.

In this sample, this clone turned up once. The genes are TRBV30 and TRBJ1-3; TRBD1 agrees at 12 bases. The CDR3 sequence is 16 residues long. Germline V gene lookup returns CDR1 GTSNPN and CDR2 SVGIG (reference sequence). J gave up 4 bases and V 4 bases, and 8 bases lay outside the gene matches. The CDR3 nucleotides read TGTGCCTGGACGAGGAGGGACAGGGGGCAAGGAAACACCATATATTTT. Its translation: CAWTRRDRGQGNTIYF.

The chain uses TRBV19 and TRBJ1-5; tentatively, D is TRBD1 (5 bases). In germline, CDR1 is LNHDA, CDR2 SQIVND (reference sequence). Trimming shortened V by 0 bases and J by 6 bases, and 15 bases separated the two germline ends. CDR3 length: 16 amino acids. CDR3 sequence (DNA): TGTGCCAGTAGTATAGAGGCGGGGCAGGTCGGTCAGCCCCAGCATTTT. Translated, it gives CASSIEAGQVGQPQHF.

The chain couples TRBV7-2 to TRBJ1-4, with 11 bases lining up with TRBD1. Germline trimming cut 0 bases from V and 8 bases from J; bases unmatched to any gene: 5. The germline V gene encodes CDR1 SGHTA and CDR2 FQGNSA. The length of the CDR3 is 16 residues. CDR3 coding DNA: TGTGCCAGCAGCTTAGCGTGGGGACAGGGGGAAGAAAAACTGTTTTTT. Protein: CASSLAWGQGEEKLFF.

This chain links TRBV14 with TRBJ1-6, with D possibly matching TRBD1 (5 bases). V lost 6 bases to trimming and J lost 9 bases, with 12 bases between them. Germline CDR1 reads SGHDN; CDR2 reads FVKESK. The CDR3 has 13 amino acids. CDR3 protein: CASSPGYGSPLHF. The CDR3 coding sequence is TGTGCCAGCAGTCCAGGGTATGGTTCACCCCTCCACTTT.